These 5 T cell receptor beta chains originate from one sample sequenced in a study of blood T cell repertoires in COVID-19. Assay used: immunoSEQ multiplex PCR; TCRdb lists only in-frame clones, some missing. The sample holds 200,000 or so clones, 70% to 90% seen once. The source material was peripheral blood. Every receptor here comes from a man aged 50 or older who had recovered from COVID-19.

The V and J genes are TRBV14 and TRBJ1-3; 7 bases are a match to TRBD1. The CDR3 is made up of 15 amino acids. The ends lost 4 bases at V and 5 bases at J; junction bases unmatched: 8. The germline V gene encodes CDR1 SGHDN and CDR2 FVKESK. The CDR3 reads CASSRLPQGRNTIYF. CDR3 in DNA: TGTGCCAGCAGCCGCCTGCCACAGGGGCGAAACACCATATATTTT.

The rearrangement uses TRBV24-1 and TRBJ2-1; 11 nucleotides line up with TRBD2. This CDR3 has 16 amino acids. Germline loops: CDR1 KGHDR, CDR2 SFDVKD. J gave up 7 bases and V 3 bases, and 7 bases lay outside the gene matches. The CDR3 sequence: CATSDLSGRGRNEQFF. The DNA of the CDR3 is TGTGCCACCAGTGATCTTAGCGGGAGGGGGCGGAATGAGCAGTTCTTC.

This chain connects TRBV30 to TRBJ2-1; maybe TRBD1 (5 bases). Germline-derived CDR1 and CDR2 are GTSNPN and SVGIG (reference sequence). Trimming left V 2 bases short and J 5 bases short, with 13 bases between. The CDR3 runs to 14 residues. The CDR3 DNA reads TGTGCCTGGAGTAAACAGGTTATCGACAATGAGCAGTTCTTC. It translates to CAWSKQVIDNEQFF.

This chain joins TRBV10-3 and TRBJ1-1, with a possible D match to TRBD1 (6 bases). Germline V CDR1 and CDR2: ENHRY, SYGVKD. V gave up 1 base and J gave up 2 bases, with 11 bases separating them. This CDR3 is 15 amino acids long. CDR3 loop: CAISEFGQINTEAFF. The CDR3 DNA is TGTGCCATCAGTGAGTTCGGACAGATTAACACTGAAGCTTTCTTT.

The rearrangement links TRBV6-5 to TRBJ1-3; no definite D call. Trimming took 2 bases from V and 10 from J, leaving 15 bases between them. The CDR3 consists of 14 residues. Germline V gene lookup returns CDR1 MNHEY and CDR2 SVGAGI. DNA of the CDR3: TGTGCCAGCAGTTACAGCAGGTTTTACCAGACCATATATTTT. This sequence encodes CASSYSRFYQTIYF.